This T cell receptor (beta chain) originates from a study of regulatory T cells in long-lasting Graves disease. Findings and caveats of the study: With persistent disease, TRBV28, TRBJ1-2 and TRBJ2-5 were the favored segments.

There are many counts of this clonotype. Its antigen is undetermined. The CDR3 totals 13 residues. The V end was cut by 4 bases, the J end by 7 bases, with 14 bases between. From germline, CDR1 is SGHDT and CDR2 YYEEEE. Time point indicated: newly diagnosed GD, antithyroid drugs for less than 3 months. Making the TCR library involved RNA that had been extracted from PBMCs. Staff took 7.5 to 9.5 milliliters of peripheral blood and put it into EDTA tubes. Library construction for TCR beta used iRepertoire HTBI primers and Arm-PCR of CDR3 regions. TCRdb re-analysed the multiplex PCR reads in MiXCR, keeping a single row per CDR3 protein. The sample yields roughly 420,000 distinct CDR3 sequences, around 15% seen once. Another study also made use of these data, one on T cells in Graves' hyperthyroidism and ophthalmopathy. From that study: First-round RT-PCR of the TCR CDR3 relied on the HTBI primer set. From stable hyperthyroidism, ophthalmopathy was separated by a 13 V-J model.

The sample was peripheral blood mononuclear cells (PBMCs), taken at new diagnosis, from a patient treated with antithyroid drugs. This receptor was taken from a woman aged 25 to 45 with Graves disease. The V gene is TRBV5-6, the J gene TRBJ2-5; TRBD1 might be the D (5 bases). The CDR3 DNA follows: TGTGCCAGCAGCCAGGGAAGAAGGCGGACCCAGTACTTC. It is translated as CASSQGRRRTQYF.